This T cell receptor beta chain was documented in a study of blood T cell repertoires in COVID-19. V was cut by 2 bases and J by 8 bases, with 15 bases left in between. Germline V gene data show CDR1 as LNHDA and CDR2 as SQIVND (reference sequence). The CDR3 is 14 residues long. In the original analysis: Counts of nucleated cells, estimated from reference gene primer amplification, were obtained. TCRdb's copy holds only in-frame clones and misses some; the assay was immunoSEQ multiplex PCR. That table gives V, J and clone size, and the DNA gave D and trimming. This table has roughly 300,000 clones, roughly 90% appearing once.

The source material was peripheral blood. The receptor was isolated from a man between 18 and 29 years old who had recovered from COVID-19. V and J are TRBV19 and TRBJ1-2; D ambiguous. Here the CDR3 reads CASSIRWLGSGYTF. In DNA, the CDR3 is TGTGCCAGTAGTATAAGATGGCTTGGGAGCGGCTACACCTTC.